This T cell receptor beta chain came from a study of CD8 T cells in ankylosing spondylitis. Study outcomes and limitations: One TCR beta motif, made up of several highly homologous variants, appeared characteristic of ankylosing spondylitis blood.

This clonotype has ten or more counts. The antigen is not known. The TCR beta libraries were generated through quantitative 5'-RACE incorporating molecular barcodes. TCRdb reprocessed the 5' RACE reads via MiXCR and lists one record per CDR3 protein. This table has some 840,000 distinct CDR3 sequences, roughly 12% appearing once. Germline V lookup: CDR1 SEHNR, CDR2 FQNEAQ (reference sequence). Trimming took 5 bases from V and 1 from J; bases not matched to a gene: 4. The CDR3 runs 15 residues. This clonotype was sampled from a male donor with ankylosing spondylitis. The J gene is TRBJ2-1, the V gene TRBV7-9, with 8 nucleotides matching TRBD2. Specimen: blood, either unsorted or a sorted T cell fraction (not recorded which). CDR3 sequence (DNA): TGTGCCAGCAGCCTTATAGCGGGGTCCTACAATGAGCAGTTCTTC. This codes for CASSLIAGSYNEQFF.